Reported below is one T cell receptor beta chain. The antigen is unknown. V was clipped by 0 bases and J by 4 bases, with 6 bases between them. The length of the CDR3 is 13 residues. Germline lookup yields CDR1 MNHNS and CDR2 SASEGT. These data belong to a study of cytomegalovirus exposure and HLA in healthy donors. Study results and caveats: Highest at DRB1 and lowest at HLA-C, TCR association rates differed among HLA loci in a later analysis. Under in vitro conditions, three CMV-associated chains were confirmed as specific for CMV antigens.

Primers for the PCR totalled 60 Vbeta and 13 Jbeta. Under the authors' procedure: Unique TCR beta chains numbered roughly 80 million in a later analysis, with 10 million to 14 million shared. Sequenced by immunoSEQ multiplex PCR; TCRdb stores in-frame clones only, minus some. That table gives V, J and clone size, and the DNA gave D and trimming. The sample lists over 150,000 clones; around 73% were seen once. This TCR came from a woman under 30 in good health and CMV-seropositive. Sequencing was carried out using PBMCs. J is TRBJ1-2 and V is TRBV6-1; D gene ambiguous. The CDR3 bases are TGTGCCAGCAGTGAAGCGGGCAGCTATGGCTACACCTTC. Translation: CASSEAGSYGYTF.